The 3 T cell receptor beta chains listed next were all sequenced from one sample in a study of blood T cell repertoires in COVID-19. Profiling relied on immunoSEQ multiplex PCR, and the TCRdb table lists in-frame clones only, not all of them. The sample has under 300,000 clones; 80% to 95% are singletons. Sequenced input: PBMCs or T cells enriched from blood (not recorded which). The receptor set was obtained from a woman under 30 who had recovered from COVID-19.

V is TRBV27 and J is TRBJ1-1; perhaps TRBD1 as D (6 bases). The CDR3 has 17 amino acids. With 5 bases removed from V and 0 bases from J, the gap between germline ends came to 19 bases. CDR1 and CDR2 from the germline V gene are MNHEY and SMNVEV (reference sequence). The CDR3 bases are TGTGCCAGCAGTCCTCTCGGGGGGCTGGGAATGAACACTGAAGCTTTCTTT. Amino acids: CASSPLGGLGMNTEAFF.

For the CDR3, the DNA is TGTGCCAGCAGTGCGTGGGGAGGGGCAGGTTACACTGAAGCTTTCTTT. This codes for CASSAWGGAGYTEAFF. The chain has TRBV28 and TRBJ1-1, with D possibly TRBD1 on 5 matching bases. Trimming removed 5 bases at V and 3 bases at J, with 19 bases between. This CDR3 has 16 amino acids. Germline V gene sequence: CDR1 MDHEN, CDR2 SYDVKM.

The chain is built from TRBV6-5 and TRBJ1-5; D perhaps matches TRBD1 (5 bases). The length of the CDR3 is 15 residues. The germline V gene has CDR1 MNHEY and CDR2 SVGAGI. As DNA, the CDR3 is TGTGCAGCCCAGGAAGGGGCTTGGGGCAATCAGCCCCAGCATTTT. Its protein product is CAAQEGAWGNQPQHF.